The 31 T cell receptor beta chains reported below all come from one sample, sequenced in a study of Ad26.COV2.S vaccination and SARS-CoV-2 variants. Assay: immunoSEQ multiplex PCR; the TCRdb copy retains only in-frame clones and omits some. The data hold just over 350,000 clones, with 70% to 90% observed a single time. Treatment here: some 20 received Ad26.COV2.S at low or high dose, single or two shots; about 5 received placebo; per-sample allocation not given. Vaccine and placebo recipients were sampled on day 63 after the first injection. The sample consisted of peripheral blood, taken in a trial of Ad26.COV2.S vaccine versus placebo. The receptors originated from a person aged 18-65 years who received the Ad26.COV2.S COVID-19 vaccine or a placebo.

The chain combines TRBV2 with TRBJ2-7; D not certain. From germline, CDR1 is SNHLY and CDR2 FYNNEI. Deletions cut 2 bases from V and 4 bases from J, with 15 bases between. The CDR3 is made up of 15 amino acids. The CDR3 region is CASSESGVWMYEQYF. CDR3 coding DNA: TGTGCCAGCAGTGAAAGTGGGGTTTGGATGTACGAGCAGTACTTC.

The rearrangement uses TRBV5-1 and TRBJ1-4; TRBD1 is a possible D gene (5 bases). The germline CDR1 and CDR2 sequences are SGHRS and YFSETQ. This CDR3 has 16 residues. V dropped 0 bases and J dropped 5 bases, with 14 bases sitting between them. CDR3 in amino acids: CASSLVSGTENEKLFF. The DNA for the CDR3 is TGCGCCAGCAGCTTGGTTTCCGGGACCGAAAATGAAAAACTGTTTTTT.

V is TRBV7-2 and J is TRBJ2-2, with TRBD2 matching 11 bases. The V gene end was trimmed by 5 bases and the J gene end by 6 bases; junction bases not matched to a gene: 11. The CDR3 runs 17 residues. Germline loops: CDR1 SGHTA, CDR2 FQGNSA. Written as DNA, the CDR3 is TGTGCCAGCAGCCGCCCAACTAGCGGGAGCGTGCCCGGGGAGCTGTTTTTT. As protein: CASSRPTSGSVPGELFF.

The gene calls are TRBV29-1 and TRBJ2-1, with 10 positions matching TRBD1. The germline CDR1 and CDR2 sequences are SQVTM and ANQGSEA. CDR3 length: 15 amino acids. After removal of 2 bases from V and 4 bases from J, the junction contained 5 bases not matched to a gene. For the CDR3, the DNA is TGCAGCGTTGAACCCGGACAGGGGGATTACAATGAGCAGTTCTTC. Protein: CSVEPGQGDYNEQFF.

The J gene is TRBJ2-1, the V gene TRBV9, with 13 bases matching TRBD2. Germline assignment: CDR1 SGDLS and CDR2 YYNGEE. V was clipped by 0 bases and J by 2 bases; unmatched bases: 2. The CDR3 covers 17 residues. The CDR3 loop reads CASSVGTSGSAYNEQFF. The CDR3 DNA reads TGTGCCAGCAGCGTAGGGACTAGCGGGAGTGCCTACAATGAGCAGTTCTTC. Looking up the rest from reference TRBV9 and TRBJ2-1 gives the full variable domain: DSGVTQTPKHLITATGQRVTLRCSPRSGDLSVYWYQQSLDQGLQFLIQYYNGEERAKGNILERFSAQQFPDLHSELNLSSLELGDSALYFCASSVGTSGSAYNEQFFGPGTRLTVL.

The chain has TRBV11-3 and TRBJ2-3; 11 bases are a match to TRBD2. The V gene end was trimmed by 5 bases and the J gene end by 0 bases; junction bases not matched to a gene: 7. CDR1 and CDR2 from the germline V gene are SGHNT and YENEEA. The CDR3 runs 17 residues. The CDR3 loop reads CASSQGTSGSSTDTQYF. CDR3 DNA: TGTGCCAGCAGCCAAGGGACTAGCGGCTCTAGCACAGATACGCAGTATTTT.

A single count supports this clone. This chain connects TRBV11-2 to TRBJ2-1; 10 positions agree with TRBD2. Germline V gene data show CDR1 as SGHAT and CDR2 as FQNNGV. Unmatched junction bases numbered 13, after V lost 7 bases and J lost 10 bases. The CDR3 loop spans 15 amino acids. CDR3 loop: CASNRGSGRSEEQFF. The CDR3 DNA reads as TGTGCCAGCAACCGGGGTAGCGGGAGGTCCGAGGAGCAGTTCTTC.

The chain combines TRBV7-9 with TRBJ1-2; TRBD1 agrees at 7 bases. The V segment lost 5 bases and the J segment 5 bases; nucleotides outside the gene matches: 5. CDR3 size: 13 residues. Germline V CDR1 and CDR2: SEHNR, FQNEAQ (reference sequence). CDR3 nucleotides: TGTGCCAGCAGCCAGGGACAGAGTTATGGCTACACCTTC. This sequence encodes CASSQGQSYGYTF.

As DNA, the CDR3 is TGTGCCAGCAGTTTATTAGGGGTCTACGAGCAGTACTTC. Translating it yields CASSLLGVYEQYF. This chain links TRBV12-3 or TRBV12-4 with TRBJ2-7; perhaps TRBD1 as D (5 bases). V was shortened by 2 bases and J by 3 bases, with 8 bases between the two germline ends. The CDR3 has 13 residues.

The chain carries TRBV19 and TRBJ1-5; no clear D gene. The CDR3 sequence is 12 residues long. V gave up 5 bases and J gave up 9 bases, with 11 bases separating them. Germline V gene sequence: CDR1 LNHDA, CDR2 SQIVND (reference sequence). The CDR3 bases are TGTGCCAGTAGTTCGGGTCCCAGGCCCCAGCATTTT. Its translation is CASSSGPRPQHF.

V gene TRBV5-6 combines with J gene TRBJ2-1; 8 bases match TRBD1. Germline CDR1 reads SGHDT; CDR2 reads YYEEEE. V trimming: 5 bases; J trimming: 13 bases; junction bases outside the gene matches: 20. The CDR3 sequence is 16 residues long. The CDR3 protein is CASSYRGAIYQDSQFF. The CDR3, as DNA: TGTGCCAGCAGTTACAGGGGGGCGATTTACCAGGACTCTCAGTTCTTC. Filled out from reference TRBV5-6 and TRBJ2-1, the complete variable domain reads DAGVTQSPTHLIKTRGQQVTLRCSPKSGHDTVSWYQQALGQGPQFIFQYYEEEERQRGNFPDRFSGHQFPNYSSELNVNALLLGDSALYLCASSYRGAIYQDSQFFGPGTRLTVL.

CDR3 residues: CASSPVGQLSSYEQYF. Written as DNA, the CDR3 is TGTGCCAGCTCACCGGTCGGTCAGTTAAGCTCCTACGAGCAGTACTTC. J is TRBJ2-7 and V is TRBV18; D remains unclear. Looked up from germline, CDR1 is KGHSH and CDR2 is LQKENI. The V end was cut by 3 bases, the J end by 0 bases, with 15 bases between. This CDR3 spans 16 amino acids.

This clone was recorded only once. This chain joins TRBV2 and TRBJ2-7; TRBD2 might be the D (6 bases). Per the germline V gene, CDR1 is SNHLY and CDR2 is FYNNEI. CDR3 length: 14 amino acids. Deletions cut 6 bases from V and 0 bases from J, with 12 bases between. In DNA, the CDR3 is TGTGCCAGCAGGGGGGACTTCACCTCCTACGAGCAGTACTTC. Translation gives CASRGDFTSYEQYF.

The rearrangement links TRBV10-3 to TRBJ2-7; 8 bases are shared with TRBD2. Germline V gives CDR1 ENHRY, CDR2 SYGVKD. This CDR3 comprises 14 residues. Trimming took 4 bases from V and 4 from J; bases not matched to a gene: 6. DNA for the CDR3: TGTGCCATCAGTGTCAGCGGGGGCACATACGAGCAGTACTTC. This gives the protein CAISVSGGTYEQYF.

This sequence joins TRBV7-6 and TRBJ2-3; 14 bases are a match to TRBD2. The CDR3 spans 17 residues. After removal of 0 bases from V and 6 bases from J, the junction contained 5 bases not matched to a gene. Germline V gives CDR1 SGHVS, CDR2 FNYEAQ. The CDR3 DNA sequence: TGTGCCAGCAGCTTAGCAGGACTAGCGGGAGGTCCCGATACGCAGTATTTT. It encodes CASSLAGLAGGPDTQYF.

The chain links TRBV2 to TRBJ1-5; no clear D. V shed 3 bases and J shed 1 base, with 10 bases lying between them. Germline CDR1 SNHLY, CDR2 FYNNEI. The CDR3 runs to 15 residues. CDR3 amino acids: CASSESGLSNQPQHF. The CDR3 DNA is TGTGCCAGCAGTGAGTCAGGTCTCAGCAATCAGCCCCAGCATTTT. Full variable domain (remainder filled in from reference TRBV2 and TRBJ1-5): EPEVTQTPSHQVTQMGQEVILRCVPISNHLYFYWYRQILGQKVEFLVSFYNNEISEKSEIFDDQFSVERPDGSNFTLKIRSTKLEDSAMYFCASSESGLSNQPQHFGDGTRLSIL.

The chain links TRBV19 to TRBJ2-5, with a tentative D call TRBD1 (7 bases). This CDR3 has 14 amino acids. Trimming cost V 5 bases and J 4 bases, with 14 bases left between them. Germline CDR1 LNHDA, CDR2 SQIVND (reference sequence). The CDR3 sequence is CASSVQGGIETQYF. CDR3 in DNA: TGTGCCAGTAGTGTCCAGGGGGGCATAGAGACCCAGTACTTC.

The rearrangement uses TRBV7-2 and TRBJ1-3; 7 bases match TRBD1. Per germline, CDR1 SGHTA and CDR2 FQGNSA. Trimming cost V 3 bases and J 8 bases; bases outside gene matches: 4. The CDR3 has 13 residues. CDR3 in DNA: TGTGCCAGCAGCTTCACAGGGGTTCACACCATATATTTT. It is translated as CASSFTGVHTIYF.

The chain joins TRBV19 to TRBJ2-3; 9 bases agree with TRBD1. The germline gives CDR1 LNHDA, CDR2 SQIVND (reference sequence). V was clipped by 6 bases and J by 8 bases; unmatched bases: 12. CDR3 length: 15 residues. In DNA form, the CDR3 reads TGTGCCAGTAGCGGACAGGGGCTGGGTTCGGGTACGCAGTATTTT. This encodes CASSGQGLGSGTQYF.

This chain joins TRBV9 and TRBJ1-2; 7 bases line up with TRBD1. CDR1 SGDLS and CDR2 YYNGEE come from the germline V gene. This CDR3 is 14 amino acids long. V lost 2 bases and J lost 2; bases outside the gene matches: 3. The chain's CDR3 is CASSVGTANYGYTF. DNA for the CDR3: TGTGCCAGCAGCGTTGGGACAGCAAACTATGGCTACACCTTC.

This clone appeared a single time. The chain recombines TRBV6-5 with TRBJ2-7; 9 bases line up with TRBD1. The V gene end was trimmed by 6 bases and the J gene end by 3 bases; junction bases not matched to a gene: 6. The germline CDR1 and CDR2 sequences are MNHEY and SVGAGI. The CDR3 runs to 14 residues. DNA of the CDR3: TGTGCCAGCAGGGAGACAGGGGGTTTCTACGAGCAGTACTTC. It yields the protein CASRETGGFYEQYF.

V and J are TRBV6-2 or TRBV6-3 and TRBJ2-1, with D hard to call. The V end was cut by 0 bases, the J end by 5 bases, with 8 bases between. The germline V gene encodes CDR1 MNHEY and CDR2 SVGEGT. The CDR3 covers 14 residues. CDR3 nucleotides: TGTGCCAGCAGTTACTCGGCCCAGAACAATGAGCAGTTCTTC. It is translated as CASSYSAQNNEQFF.

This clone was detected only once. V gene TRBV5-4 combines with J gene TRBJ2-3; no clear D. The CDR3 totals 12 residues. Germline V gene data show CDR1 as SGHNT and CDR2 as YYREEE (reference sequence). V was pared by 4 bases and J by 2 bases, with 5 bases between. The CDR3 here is CASSTDTDTQYF. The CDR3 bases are TGTGCCAGCAGCACCGACACAGATACGCAGTATTTT.

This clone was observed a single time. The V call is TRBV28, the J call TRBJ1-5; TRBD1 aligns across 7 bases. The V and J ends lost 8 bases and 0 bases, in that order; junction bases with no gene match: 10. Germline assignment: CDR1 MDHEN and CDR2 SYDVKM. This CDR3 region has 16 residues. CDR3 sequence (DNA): TGTGCCAGCCTAGGCCCCGGGACAGCTAGCAATCAGCCCCAGCATTTT. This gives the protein CASLGPGTASNQPQHF.

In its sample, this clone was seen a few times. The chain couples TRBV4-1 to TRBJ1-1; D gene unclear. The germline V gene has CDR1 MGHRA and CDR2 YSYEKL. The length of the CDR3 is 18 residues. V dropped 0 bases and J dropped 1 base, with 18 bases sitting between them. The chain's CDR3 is CASSQDPIKAAGNTEAFF. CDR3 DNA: TGCGCCAGCAGCCAAGATCCGATTAAGGCGGCGGGGAACACTGAAGCTTTCTTT.

In DNA, the CDR3 is TGCGCCAGCAGTGAATTTTGGGGGAGTAATGAGCAGTTCTTC. It translates to CASSEFWGSNEQFF. The chain recombines TRBV10-2 with TRBJ2-1, with D tentatively TRBD1 or TRBD2 (5 bases each). The CDR3 runs 14 residues. Germline CDR1 reads WSHSY; CDR2 reads SAAADI. Trimming removed 3 bases from V and 7 bases from J, with 13 bases in between.

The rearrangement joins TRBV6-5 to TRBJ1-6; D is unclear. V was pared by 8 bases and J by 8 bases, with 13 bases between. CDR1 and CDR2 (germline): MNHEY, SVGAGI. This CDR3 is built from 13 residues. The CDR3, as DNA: TGTGCCAGCTTCGCGGCGGGAGATTCACCCCTCCACTTT. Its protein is CASFAAGDSPLHF.

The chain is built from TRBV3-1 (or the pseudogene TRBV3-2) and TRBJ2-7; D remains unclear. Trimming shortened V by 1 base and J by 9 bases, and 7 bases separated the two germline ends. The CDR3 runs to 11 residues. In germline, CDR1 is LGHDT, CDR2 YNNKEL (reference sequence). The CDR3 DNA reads TGTGCCAGCAGCCAAGGCCGGCCGCAGTACTTC. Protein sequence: CASSQGRPQYF.

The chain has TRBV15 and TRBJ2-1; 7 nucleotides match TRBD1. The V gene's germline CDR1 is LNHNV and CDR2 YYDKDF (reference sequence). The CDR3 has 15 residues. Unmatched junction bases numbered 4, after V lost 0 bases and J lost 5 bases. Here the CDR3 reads CATSRDAGGNNEQFF. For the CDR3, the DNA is TGTGCCACCAGCAGAGACGCAGGGGGTAACAATGAGCAGTTCTTC.

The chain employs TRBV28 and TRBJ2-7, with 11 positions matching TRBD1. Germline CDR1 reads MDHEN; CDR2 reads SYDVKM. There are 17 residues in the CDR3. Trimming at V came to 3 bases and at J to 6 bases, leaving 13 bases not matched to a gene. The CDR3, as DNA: TGTGCCAGCAGTTTGTTGCGGGCGGGGACAGGGGGTGTCGAGCAGTACTTC. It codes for CASSLLRAGTGGVEQYF.

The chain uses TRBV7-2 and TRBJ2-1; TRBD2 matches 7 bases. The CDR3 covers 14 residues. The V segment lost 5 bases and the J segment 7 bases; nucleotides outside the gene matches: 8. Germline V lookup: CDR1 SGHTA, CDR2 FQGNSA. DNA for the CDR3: TGTGCCAGCAGCCTCGTCGGGGGGTGGAATGAGCAGTTCTTC. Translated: CASSLVGGWNEQFF.